The 20 T cell receptor beta chains below were found in one sample sequenced in a study of T-cell reconstitution after alpha-beta-depleted transplantation in children. During its preparation, the TCRbeta library received unique molecular identifiers. TCRdb re-called the PCR reads with MiXCR, one entry per CDR3 protein. Here the sample spans hundreds of thousands of distinct CDR3 sequences, under 15% being singletons. Specimen: PBMCs, collected before TCRalphabeta/CD19-depleted stem cell transplant. All receptors derive from a girl aged 2-10 years with congenital amegakaryocytic thrombocytopenia, due to receive a stem cell transplant.

J is TRBJ2-2 and V is TRBV12-3 or TRBV12-4; D remains ambiguous. The V and J ends lost 5 bases and 7 bases respectively, with 5 bases between them. The CDR3 length is 11 residues. CDR3 protein: CASSGFGELFF. The CDR3, as DNA: TGTGCCAGCAGTGGATTCGGGGAGCTGTTTTTT.

This clonotype was found a few times. The chain couples TRBV10-3 to TRBJ2-2, with 7 bases fitting TRBD2. This CDR3 is built from 19 residues. Looked up from germline, CDR1 is ENHRY and CDR2 is SYGVKD. Unmatched junction bases numbered 15, after V lost 3 bases and J lost 2 bases. The DNA of the CDR3 is TGTGCCATCAGTGAAAGCGGGGCATGGGAAGTTTCCAACACCGGGGAGCTGTTTTTT. Protein: CAISESGAWEVSNTGELFF.

Concerning this clonotype: Being one base from a much bigger clone, this may be a read error. This CDR3 fails to terminate in the conserved phenylalanine or tryptophan, so it likely reflects a read error. The V call is TRBV20-1, the J call TRBJ2-3; 7 bases align to TRBD2. The CDR3 covers 15 residues. The trim removed 0 bases at V and 5 bases at J, leaving 8 bases unmatched. Germline V gene data show CDR1 as DFQATT and CDR2 as SNEGSKA (reference sequence). CDR3 nucleotide sequence: TGCAGTGCTAGAGATCGTGGCGGGAGAGTAGATACGCAGTATATT. Protein: CSARDRGGRVDTQYI.

This clonotype was recorded at least ten times. The chain carries TRBV6-5 and TRBJ2-7; D possibly corresponds to TRBD1 (6 bases). In germline, CDR1 is MNHEY, CDR2 SVGAGI. The CDR3 spans 14 residues. Trimming stripped 2 bases from V and 4 bases from J, with 12 bases between. The CDR3 here is CASSYENQGYEQYF. The CDR3 nucleotides read TGTGCCAGCAGTTACGAGAATCAGGGGTACGAGCAGTACTTC.

This clonotype has only a few counts. V and J are TRBV20-1 and TRBJ2-3, with a tentative D call TRBD2 (5 bases). Germline V CDR1 and CDR2: DFQATT, SNEGSKA (reference sequence). V was pared by 2 bases and J by 2 bases, with 14 bases between. The CDR3 totals 15 residues. In DNA form, the CDR3 reads TGCAGTGCTAGATCGGGGAGATACCTCACAGATACGCAGTATTTT. Protein: CSARSGRYLTDTQYF.

This clonotype appeared many times. This chain uses TRBV5-1 with TRBJ2-1; D possibly matches TRBD1 or TRBD2 (5 bases each). The CDR3 is 16 amino acids. Looked up from germline, CDR1 is SGHRS and CDR2 is YFSETQ. Trimming stripped 2 bases from V and 6 bases from J, with 18 bases between. This chain's CDR3 is CASSLTGTLSFNEQFF. In DNA form, the CDR3 reads TGCGCCAGCAGCTTAACCGGGACCTTGTCGTTCAATGAGCAGTTCTTC.

This clonotype was seen a few times. V is TRBV4-1 and J is TRBJ2-1; maybe TRBD1 (6 bases). V gave up 1 base and J gave up 7 bases, with 14 bases separating them. The CDR3 covers 15 residues. Per the germline V gene, CDR1 is MGHRA and CDR2 is YSYEKL. CDR3 sequence reads: CASSQAGVGNNEQFF. The CDR3 DNA follows: TGCGCCAGCAGCCAAGCAGGGGTGGGGAATAATGAGCAGTTCTTC.

This clonotype was detected only a few times. The V and J genes are TRBV7-2 and TRBJ2-3, with a tentative D call TRBD2 (5 bases). The CDR3 is 15 amino acids. Germline values: CDR1 SGHTA, CDR2 FQGNSA. Between the trimmed V and J ends, which lost 1 base and 4 bases, there was a span of 12 bases. CDR3 in DNA: TGTGCCAGCAGCTTAGGGTTAATCGGGGCAGATACGCAGTATTTT. Encoded protein: CASSLGLIGADTQYF.

This clonotype was seen more than once but under ten times. The genes are TRBV5-1 and TRBJ2-3; 7 nucleotides agree with TRBD2. V shed 4 bases and J 4 bases; nucleotides not matched to a gene: 6. CDR1 is SGHRS, CDR2 YFSETQ, per germline. The length of the CDR3 is 14 residues. CDR3 amino acids: CASSDGLGADTQYF. The CDR3 DNA reads as TGCGCCAGCAGCGACGGACTAGGGGCAGATACGCAGTATTTT.

This clonotype showed up just a few times. This chain connects TRBV12-3 or TRBV12-4 to TRBJ2-7; D gene ambiguous. V shed 3 bases and J shed 2 bases, with 14 bases lying between them. This CDR3 has 15 amino acids. The CDR3 protein is CASSLGVVNAYEQYF. The DNA for the CDR3 is TGTGCCAGCAGTTTGGGCGTGGTGAACGCCTACGAGCAGTACTTC.

At least ten counts were recorded for this clonotype. The rearrangement joins TRBV20-1 to TRBJ2-1; 16 bases fit TRBD2. Per the germline V gene, CDR1 is DFQATT and CDR2 is SNEGSKA (reference sequence). This CDR3 has 18 amino acids. The CDR3: CTMPGGTSGRELYNEQFF. CDR3 DNA: TGCACCATGCCGGGTGGGACTAGCGGGAGGGAGCTATACAATGAGCAGTTCTTC.

On this clonotype itself: A much larger clone differs by one base, so this may be a read error. The rearrangement joins TRBV21-1 to TRBJ2-7. TRBV21-1 is a known pseudogene. The CDR3 covers 14 residues. Here the CDR3 DNA reads TGTGCCAGCAGCAATGACCCGAGCTCCTACGAGCAGCACTTC. It codes for CASSNDPSSYEQHF.

This clonotype came up many times. V usage is TRBV5-1 and J usage is TRBJ2-1; TRBD2 might be the D (5 bases). Germline values: CDR1 SGHRS, CDR2 YFSETQ. The CDR3 loop spans 16 amino acids. The germline V and J ends were trimmed by 4 bases and 2 bases, with 16 bases remaining between them. The DNA for the CDR3 is TGCGCCAGCAGCCGCGAGGACTTATATCCCTACAATGAGCAGTTCTTC. Translated, it gives CASSREDLYPYNEQFF.

This clonotype has ten or more counts. The chain couples TRBV20-1 to TRBJ1-2, with TRBD1 matching 9 bases. V shed 1 base and J 7 bases; nucleotides not matched to a gene: 4. CDR3 length: 13 amino acids. Germline CDR1 is DFQATT and CDR2 is SNEGSKA (reference sequence). The CDR3 sequence: CSARVQGASGYTF. In DNA form, the CDR3 reads TGCAGTGCTAGAGTACAGGGGGCGAGTGGCTACACCTTC.

This clonotype was detected ten times or more. The chain is built from TRBV20-1 and TRBJ2-1; either TRBD1 or TRBD2 may supply D (5 bases each). The length of the CDR3 is 12 residues. V dropped 7 bases and J dropped 4 bases, with 11 bases sitting between them. CDR1 and CDR2 (germline): DFQATT, SNEGSKA (reference sequence). CDR3 sequence reads: CSGGSQYNEQFF. CDR3 nucleotides: TGCAGTGGGGGGTCCCAATACAATGAGCAGTTCTTC.

This clonotype was observed a handful of times. DNA for the CDR3: TGTGCCAGCAGCTTAGAAGTTTGGGATACCTACGAGCAGTACTTC. Protein product: CASSLEVWDTYEQYF. The chain couples TRBV11-2 to TRBJ2-7; D uncertain. Germline CDR1 is SGHAT and CDR2 is FQNNGV. Trimming took 0 bases from V and 2 from J, leaving 11 bases between them. The CDR3 extends over 15 amino acids.

The rearrangement uses TRBV30 and TRBJ1-6; 10 bases fit TRBD1. CDR1 and CDR2 from the germline V gene are GTSNPN and SVGIG (reference sequence). The CDR3 spans 15 residues. After removal of 2 bases from V and 9 bases from J, the junction contained 7 bases not matched to a gene. The CDR3 region is CAWSTGTGAASPLHF. The CDR3 DNA follows: TGTGCCTGGAGTACAGGGACAGGGGCGGCTTCACCCCTCCACTTT.

The sample holds a few counts of this clonotype. The genes are TRBV5-1 and TRBJ2-7, with D hard to call. Germline CDR1 and CDR2: SGHRS and YFSETQ. CDR3 length equals 17 residues. Trimming took off 1 base at V and 0 bases at J, with 17 bases between the two ends. The CDR3 here is CASSLSGLGQSSYEQYF. CDR3 nucleotide sequence: TGCGCCAGCAGCTTGTCTGGGCTAGGGCAGAGCTCCTACGAGCAGTACTTC.

This clonotype was seen at least ten times. The chain carries TRBV7-3 and TRBJ2-1; tentatively, D is TRBD2 (5 bases). Germline loops: CDR1 SGHTA, CDR2 FQGTGA. The V gene lost 5 bases and the J gene lost 8 bases, with 16 bases spanning the gap. The length of the CDR3 is 14 residues. The CDR3 coding sequence is TGTGCCAGCAGCCGATTCGGAGAGGGCGATGAGCAGTTCTTC. Protein product: CASSRFGEGDEQFF. Full variable domain (missing parts from reference TRBV7-3 and TRBJ2-1): GAGVSQTPSNKVTEKGKYVELRCDPISGHTALYWYRQSLGQGPEFLIYFQGTGAADDSGLPNDRFFAVRPEGSVSTLKIQRTERGDSAVYLCASSRFGEGDEQFFGPGTRLTVL.

This clonotype was seen many times. This chain connects TRBV5-1 to TRBJ1-2; D not resolved. The CDR3 extends over 13 amino acids. V lost 1 base and J lost 2, with 6 bases in between. Germline-derived CDR1 and CDR2 are SGHRS and YFSETQ. In nucleotides, the CDR3 is TGCGCCAGCAGCTTGACAGAAAACTATGGCTACACCTTC. This sequence encodes CASSLTENYGYTF.